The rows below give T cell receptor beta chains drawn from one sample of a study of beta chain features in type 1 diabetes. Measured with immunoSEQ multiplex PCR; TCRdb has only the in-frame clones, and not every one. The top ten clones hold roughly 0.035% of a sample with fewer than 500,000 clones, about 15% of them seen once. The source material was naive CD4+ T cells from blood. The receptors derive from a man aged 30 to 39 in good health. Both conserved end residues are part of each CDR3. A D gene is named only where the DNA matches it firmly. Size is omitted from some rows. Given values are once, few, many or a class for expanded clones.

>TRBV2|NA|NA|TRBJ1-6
TGTGCCAGCAGCCTACTCAACCCGGCACCCCTCCACTTT
CASSLLNPAPLHF
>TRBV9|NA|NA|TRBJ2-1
TGTGCCAGCAGCGTGGACCGTTATGAGCAGTTCTTC
CASSVDRYEQFF
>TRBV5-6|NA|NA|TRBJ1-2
TGTGCCAGCAGCTTGTCCGAGTATGGCTACACCTTC
CASSLSEYGYTF
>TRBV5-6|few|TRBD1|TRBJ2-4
TGTGCCAGCAGCTTGATGGGACAGACAGCCAAAAACATTCAGTACTTC
CASSLMGQTAKNIQYF
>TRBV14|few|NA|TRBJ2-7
TGTGCCAGCAGCCAAGGACCCAGGGACTTCTACGAGCAGTACTTC
CASSQGPRDFYEQYF
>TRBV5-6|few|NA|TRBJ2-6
TGTGCCAGCAGCTTGGTTTCTCGTACCTCTGGGGCCAACGTCCTGACTTTC
CASSLVSRTSGANVLTF
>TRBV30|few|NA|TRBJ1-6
TGTGCCTGGAGACAGGCTCGGTCACCCCTCCACTTT
CAWRQARSPLHF
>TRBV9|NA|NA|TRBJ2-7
TGTGCCAGCAGCCATAGGGACCTTGCCTACGAGCAGTACTTC
CASSHRDLAYEQYF
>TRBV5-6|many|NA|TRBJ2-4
TGTGCCAGCAGCTCAGGAGCCGAAAACATTCAGTACTTC
CASSSGAENIQYF
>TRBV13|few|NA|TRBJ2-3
TGTGCCAGCAGCCGGGGTCGGTTACCAGATACGCAGTATTTT
CASSRGRLPDTQYF
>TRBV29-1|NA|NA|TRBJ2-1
TGCAGCGTTGATCGAGTGGTCCAGGGTCCATGGTTCGGTTACAATGAGCAGTTCTTC
CSVDRVVQGPWFGYNEQFF
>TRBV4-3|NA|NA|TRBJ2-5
TGCGCCAGCAGCCAAGGTCCAACGAGCGGAGAGACCCAGTACTTC
CASSQGPTSGETQYF
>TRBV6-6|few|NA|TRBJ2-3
TGTGCCAGCAGTAATATTGGTGGAGACACAGATACGCAGTATTTT
CASSNIGGDTDTQYF